This T cell receptor beta chain was captured in a study of cytomegalovirus exposure and HLA in healthy donors. Study-wide results and caveats: Highly shared variants forming one cluster were likely a sequencing artifact. Among TCR beta chains of equal frequency, HLA-associated ones were more clonally expanded in a later analysis.

The CDR3 is made up of 14 amino acids. Trimming stripped 1 base from V and 2 bases from J, with 8 bases between. From germline, CDR1 is ENHRY and CDR2 SYGVKD. Amplification used 60 Vbeta primers and 13 Jbeta primers. Profiling relied on immunoSEQ multiplex PCR, and the TCRdb table lists in-frame clones only, not all of them. Among 100,000 to 150,000 clones listed, 80% were seen once. Points on this clone: Its antigen remains unknown.

Sequencing used PBMCs. The V gene is TRBV10-3, the J gene TRBJ1-2; perhaps TRBD1 as D (5 bases). This sequence originates from a man aged 25-45 years in good health and CMV-seropositive. The CDR3 loop is CAISELTENYGYTF. DNA of the CDR3: TGTGCCATCAGTGAGTTGACAGAGAACTATGGCTACACCTTC.